Presented here are 10 T cell receptor beta chains from one specimen sequenced in a study of spatial heterogeneity in lung cancer. Regarding the study as a whole: Mutation tallies in tumors tracked expanded intratumoral alpha and beta TCR counts.

Their recognized antigens are unknown. TCRdb analysed the 5' RACE reads with MiXCR anew, one entry per CDR3 protein. The repertoire includes around 20,000 distinct CDR3 sequences, roughly a tenth of them detected once, and about a fifth sits in the top ten. Time point meaning: sample taken at primary tumor resection. Sequences were derived from lung tumor tissue, sampled at surgery. These receptors were taken from a female donor with early-stage non-small cell lung cancer.

This clonotype occurred many times. The size of this beta chain means little, since it is a stray read in a library made for alpha chains. J is TRBJ1-6 and V is TRBV9; D is perhaps TRBD1 (6 bases). The length of the CDR3 is 12 residues. V was cut by 2 bases and J by 15 bases, with 12 bases left in between. CDR1 is SGDLS, CDR2 YYNGEE, per germline. CDR3 amino acids: CASSVTGTYLHF. As DNA, the CDR3 is TGTGCCAGCAGCGTCACAGGGACCTACCTCCACTTT. Full variable domain (missing parts from reference TRBV9 and TRBJ1-6): DSGVTQTPKHLITATGQRVTLRCSPRSGDLSVYWYQQSLDQGLQFLIQYYNGEERAKGNILERFSAQQFPDLHSELNLSSLELGDSALYFCASSVTGTYLHFGNGTRLTVT.

Notes on this clonotype: A library prepared for alpha chains yielded this beta chain as an off-target read; its size is of little meaning. This chain joins TRBV20-1 and TRBJ1-5; D may be TRBD1 (5 bases). Trimming cost V 1 base and J 7 bases, with 11 bases left between them. The CDR3 consists of 13 residues. Per the germline V gene, CDR1 is DFQATT and CDR2 is SNEGSKA (reference sequence). The CDR3 is CSARASGFQPQHF. The CDR3 nucleotides read TGCAGTGCTAGAGCTTCAGGGTTCCAGCCCCAGCATTTT.

As regards this clonotype: Found in a library prepared for alpha chains, this beta chain is an off-target read, and its abundance has little meaning. The rearrangement links TRBV2 to TRBJ2-1; D is tentatively TRBD1 or TRBD2 (5 bases each). Trimming pared 3 bases from V and 7 bases from J, leaving 13 bases between. This CDR3 is 14 amino acids long. Germline lookup yields CDR1 SNHLY and CDR2 FYNNEI. In DNA form, the CDR3 reads TGTGCCAGCAGTGAGCAGGGACCCTCTAATGAGCAGTTCTTC. Translated, it gives CASSEQGPSNEQFF.

To note about this clonotype: The library was designed around alpha chains, so this beta chain is a stray read whose abundance carries little weight. The chain uses TRBV28 and TRBJ2-3, with 7 bases identical to TRBD2. The CDR3 runs 17 residues. With V trimmed by 6 bases and J by 8 bases, 20 bases remained unmatched. Germline CDR1 is MDHEN and CDR2 is SYDVKM. The CDR3 DNA sequence: TGTGCCAGCAGCCCCCTCCGTGGGGGGGAAGCGGCTGTTACGCAGTATTTT. Amino acids: CASSPLRGGEAAVTQYF.

A remark on this clonotype: This beta chain was picked up by a library intended for alpha chains and is off target, so its count carries little meaning. The rearrangement joins TRBV28 to TRBJ2-7, with a weak D call TRBD2 (6 bases). Germline CDR1 and CDR2: MDHEN and SYDVKM. The length of the CDR3 is 13 residues. Trimming removed 10 bases at V and 1 base at J, with 14 bases between. CDR3 protein: CATYSGGSYEQYF. As DNA, the CDR3 is TGTGCCACCTATAGCGGAGGTTCCTACGAGCAGTACTTC.

With regard to this clonotype: Found in a library prepared for alpha chains, this beta chain is an off-target read, and its abundance has little meaning. V gene TRBV7-3 combines with J gene TRBJ2-1, with 16 bases aligning to TRBD2. The V segment lost 5 bases and the J segment 2 bases; nucleotides outside the gene matches: 6. This CDR3 is 18 amino acids long. Germline CDR1 is SGHTA and CDR2 is FQGTGA. CDR3 sequence (DNA): TGTGCCAGCAGCCCTGGGACTAGCGGGGGGGCCGCCTACAATGAGCAGTTCTTC. This encodes CASSPGTSGGAAYNEQFF.

To note about this clonotype: This beta chain is an unintended read in a library built for alpha chains; its size means little. The chain recombines TRBV28 with TRBJ1-6; D is possibly TRBD1 (5 bases). V shed 5 bases and J shed 6 bases, with 11 bases lying between them. CDR3 length: 14 amino acids. CDR1 MDHEN and CDR2 SYDVKM come from the germline V gene. The CDR3 DNA is TGTGCCAGCAGTCCTGGAGGGGCTAATTCACCCCTCCACTTT. This translates into CASSPGGANSPLHF.

A word on this clonotype: A clone one base away is much larger, so this may be a read error. This beta chain came through as a stray read in a library set up for alpha chains, and its size says little. This sequence joins TRBV29-1 and TRBJ1-5; no reliable D call. CDR3 length: 13 amino acids. Germline loops: CDR1 SQVTM, CDR2 ANQGSEA. DNA for the CDR3: TGCAGCGTTCCTCATGCAGGATATCAGCCCCAGCAATTT. Its translation is CSVPHAGYQPQQF.

Details on this clonotype: For a library built for alpha chains, this beta chain is a stray read; little rests on its size. The chain carries TRBV4-1 and TRBJ2-5; 12 positions match TRBD2. CDR1 and CDR2 (germline): MGHRA, YSYEKL. The trim removed 3 bases at V and 4 bases at J, leaving 6 bases unmatched. The CDR3 spans 16 residues. The CDR3 coding sequence is TGCGCCAGCAGCCAGGCCCTAGCGGGGGGGCGAGAGACCCAGTACTTC. It translates to CASSQALAGGRETQYF.

This clonotype came up a few times. In a library made to pick up alpha chains, this beta chain is a stray read with a size that means little. V and J are TRBV6-5 and TRBJ1-1; D gene uncertain. The CDR3 loop spans 12 amino acids. The V gene lost 5 bases and the J gene lost 3 bases, with 7 bases spanning the gap. The germline CDR1 and CDR2 sequences are MNHEY and SVGAGI. CDR3 DNA: TGTGCCAGCAGTCCTGGTTACACTGAAGCTTTCTTT. Its protein product is CASSPGYTEAFF.